The 2 T cell receptor beta chains in this list originate from one sample, sequenced in a study of blood T cell repertoires in COVID-19. Assay: immunoSEQ multiplex PCR; the TCRdb copy retains only in-frame clones and omits some. The table lists around 250,000 clones, approximately 84% of them singletons. The sample was PBMCs or T cells enriched from blood (not recorded which). The receptors derive from a man in his forties or fifties who had recovered from COVID-19.

Remarks on this clone: The same CDR3 arises from other DNA sequences in this sample as well. This chain connects TRBV28 to TRBJ1-5, with a possible D match to TRBD1 (6 bases). The CDR3 runs 12 residues. The germline V gene encodes CDR1 MDHEN and CDR2 SYDVKM. V shed 5 bases and J shed 7 bases, with 9 bases lying between them. As DNA, the CDR3 is TGTGCCAGCAGTCTACAGGGCCAGCCCCAGCATTTT. It translates to CASSLQGQPQHF.

The V and J genes are TRBV18 and TRBJ2-5; 7 bases are shared with TRBD2. Germline V gene data show CDR1 as KGHSH and CDR2 as LQKENI. The CDR3 sequence is 15 residues long. J gave up 2 bases and V 0 bases, and 3 bases lay outside the gene matches. CDR3 protein: CASSPPLGGQETQYF. CDR3 nucleotide sequence: TGTGCCAGCTCACCACCGTTGGGAGGGCAAGAGACCCAGTACTTC.